Below, 26 T cell receptor beta chains from the same sample are listed, as sequenced in a study of blood T cell repertoires in COVID-19 (dated by TCRdb to 2020 to 2021). The protocol used for the library was the immunoSEQ multiplex PCR assay. The clones in this table, taken by TCRdb from immuneACCESS, are in-frame only. Not every clone is retained; where verified, under half of the shortfall comes from an unresolved V gene, and the cause of the rest is unknown. A total of fewer than 110,000 clones appear in this sample, approximately 89% of them only once. The ten largest make up around 7% of the sample. The material sequenced was peripheral blood. The receptors stem from a man aged 50 to 59 with active or convalescent COVID-19.

The chain combines TRBV11-3 with TRBJ2-3; D is unresolved. V was shortened by 1 base and J by 2 bases, with 7 bases between the two germline ends. The CDR3 is 14 residues long. Per germline, CDR1 SGHNT and CDR2 YENEEA. The CDR3: CASSLGAATDTQYF. The DNA for the CDR3 is TGTGCCAGCAGCTTAGGGGCCGCCACAGATACGCAGTATTTT.

J is TRBJ1-2 and V is TRBV28, with D perhaps matching TRBD1 (5 bases). Per germline, CDR1 MDHEN and CDR2 SYDVKM. The CDR3 is 12 amino acids. Trimming stripped 10 bases from V and 4 bases from J, with 13 bases between. CDR3 nucleotide sequence: TGTGCCACTACGGGACTGGTCTATGGCTACACCTTC. This codes for CATTGLVYGYTF.

The genes are TRBV6-5 and TRBJ2-7, with a tentative D call TRBD2 (6 bases). This CDR3 comprises 14 residues. Germline loops: CDR1 MNHEY, CDR2 SVGAGI. Trimming pared 6 bases from V and 3 bases from J, leaving 15 bases between. In DNA, the CDR3 is TGTGCCAGCAGGGCGGGAATCGGGGGCTACGAGCAGTACTTC. It encodes CASRAGIGGYEQYF.

The chain uses TRBV7-6 and TRBJ2-1; 8 nucleotides agree with TRBD2. With 1 base clipped from V and 8 bases from J, the junction kept 7 bases outside the gene matches. The CDR3 has 15 amino acids. Germline V gene lookup returns CDR1 SGHVS and CDR2 FNYEAQ. Here the CDR3 reads CASSLGSGSTHEQFF. For the CDR3, the DNA is TGTGCCAGCAGCTTAGGAAGCGGGAGTACCCATGAGCAGTTCTTC.

The chain recombines TRBV2 with TRBJ2-7; maybe TRBD2 (6 bases). Germline V gene sequence: CDR1 SNHLY, CDR2 FYNNEI. Between the trimmed V and J ends, which lost 7 bases and 0 bases, there was a span of 16 bases. The CDR3 length is 15 residues. The CDR3 bases are TGTGCCAGCAAATCCTTTGCGGGACCCTCCTACGAGCAGTACTTC. The encoded protein is CASKSFAGPSYEQYF.

The chain joins TRBV27 to TRBJ1-1, with D tentatively TRBD1 (6 bases). This CDR3 region has 12 residues. The V gene lost 5 bases and the J gene lost 5 bases, with 9 bases spanning the gap. Germline CDR1 reads MNHEY; CDR2 reads SMNVEV (reference sequence). This CDR3 reads CASSHQGTEAFF. The CDR3 bases are TGTGCCAGCAGTCATCAGGGGACTGAAGCTTTCTTT.

This chain connects TRBV19 to TRBJ2-2; 8 bases are shared with TRBD1. The V gene's germline CDR1 is LNHDA and CDR2 SQIVND (reference sequence). V shed 8 bases and J 4 bases; nucleotides not matched to a gene: 9. The CDR3 totals 15 residues. This CDR3 reads CASYRGQASTGELFF. CDR3 DNA sequence: TGTGCCAGTTATAGGGGACAGGCTTCCACCGGGGAGCTGTTTTTT.

This CDR3 is CASSRLRPPGTSWETQYF. In DNA, the CDR3 is TGCGCCAGCAGCAGACTCAGGCCCCCCGGGACTAGTTGGGAGACCCAGTACTTC. The chain employs TRBV4-1 and TRBJ2-5; TRBD2 matches at 8 bases. The CDR3 runs 18 residues. Germline CDR1 reads MGHRA; CDR2 reads YSYEKL. V lost 5 bases and J lost 5; bases outside the gene matches: 19.

The rearrangement uses TRBV4-1 and TRBJ2-1; TRBD2 matches at 10 bases. Germline CDR1 and CDR2: MGHRA and YSYEKL. This CDR3 is built from 16 residues. V trimming: 1 base; J trimming: 7 bases; junction bases outside the gene matches: 7. The CDR3 coding sequence is TGCGCCAGCAGCCAAGGACCTAGCGGGAGCATTAATGAGCAGTTCTTC. Protein product: CASSQGPSGSINEQFF.

The CDR3: CATSDLPGQAPEGQFF. CDR3 sequence (DNA): TGTGCCACCAGTGATTTGCCGGGACAGGCCCCTGAGGGGCAGTTCTTC. V is TRBV24-1 and J is TRBJ2-1; 8 bases line up with TRBD1. CDR1 KGHDR and CDR2 SFDVKD come from the germline V gene. With V trimmed by 0 bases and J by 12 bases, 12 bases remained unmatched. The CDR3 contains 16 residues.

The chain employs TRBV15 and TRBJ1-4; 7 bases are a match to TRBD1. After removal of 1 base from V and 7 bases from J, the junction contained 3 bases not matched to a gene. Germline CDR1 is LNHNV and CDR2 is YYDKDF (reference sequence). The CDR3 length is 14 residues. The CDR3, as DNA: TGTGCCACCAGCAGAGGTCAGGGGGGTGAAAAACTGTTTTTT. As protein: CATSRGQGGEKLFF.

The chain links TRBV14 to TRBJ2-7, with 10 positions matching TRBD1. Germline V CDR1 and CDR2: SGHDN, FVKESK. The CDR3 has 16 residues. V gave up 0 bases and J gave up 5 bases; unmatched junction bases: 7. The CDR3 nucleotides are TGTGCCAGCAGCCAAGATCCCGGGACAGGGGAGGACGAGCAGTACTTC. Translation: CASSQDPGTGEDEQYF.

The chain couples TRBV11-2 to TRBJ2-5, with TRBD2 identical over 8 bases. Trimming took 1 base from V and 5 from J; bases not matched to a gene: 18. The CDR3 covers 19 residues. CDR1 SGHAT and CDR2 FQNNGV come from the germline V gene. The CDR3 sequence: CASSLGAGGSGPGRETQYF. CDR3 in DNA: TGTGCCAGCAGCTTAGGGGCGGGAGGTAGCGGCCCGGGCAGGGAGACCCAGTACTTC.

V usage is TRBV6-5 and J usage is TRBJ2-1; 9 nucleotides align to TRBD1. The CDR3 covers 15 residues. The J segment lost 4 bases and the V segment lost 6 bases, leaving 7 bases of the junction unmatched. Germline V CDR1 and CDR2: MNHEY, SVGAGI. CDR3 loop: CASSPGQGPYNEQFF. In DNA, the CDR3 is TGTGCCAGCAGCCCGGGACAGGGACCTTACAATGAGCAGTTCTTC.

This clone was observed a few times. The chain carries TRBV15 and TRBJ2-1; TRBD2 agrees at 7 bases. Germline V CDR1 and CDR2: LNHNV, YYDKDF (reference sequence). The CDR3 is made up of 17 amino acids. V was clipped by 1 base and J by 6 bases; unmatched bases: 12. The CDR3 DNA sequence: TGTGCCACCAGCAGAGTACCGGACCTGGCGGGAGTCAATGAGCAGTTCTTC. This encodes CATSRVPDLAGVNEQFF. The full variable domain, completed using reference TRBV15 and TRBJ2-1, is DAMVIQNPRYQVTQFGKPVTLSCSQTLNHNVMYWYQQKSSQAPKLLFHYYDKDFNNEADTPDNFQSRRPNTSFCFLDIRSPGLGDTAMYLCATSRVPDLAGVNEQFFGPGTRLTVL.

The genes are TRBV28 and TRBJ1-4, with 7 bases lining up with TRBD1. The CDR3 is 13 amino acids. The V gene end was trimmed by 6 bases and the J gene end by 8 bases; junction bases not matched to a gene: 6. Germline lookup yields CDR1 MDHEN and CDR2 SYDVKM. CDR3 in amino acids: CASSRDSVEKLFF. The CDR3 region has the DNA TGTGCCAGCAGCCGGGACAGTGTCGAAAAACTGTTTTTT.

V and J are TRBV30 and TRBJ2-7, with TRBD1 as a possible D gene (5 bases). CDR1 is GTSNPN, CDR2 SVGIG, per germline (reference sequence). The ends were cut back, 1 base at V and 2 bases at J, with 9 bases in the middle. CDR3 length: 13 residues. CDR3 sequence: CAWSGQNTYEQYF. As DNA, the CDR3 is TGTGCCTGGAGTGGACAGAACACCTACGAGCAGTACTTC.

The CDR3 region is CASSLNRQGTNTEAFF. CDR3 DNA: TGTGCCAGCTCACTCAATAGACAGGGGACGAACACTGAAGCTTTCTTT. The V and J genes are TRBV18 and TRBJ1-1; 8 bases fit TRBD1. The ends lost 4 bases at V and 1 base at J; junction bases unmatched: 8. This CDR3 is 16 amino acids long. Germline CDR1 reads KGHSH; CDR2 reads LQKENI.

The chain employs TRBV4-3 and TRBJ2-1; D is possibly TRBD2 (5 bases). The CDR3 runs to 17 residues. Germline V gene lookup returns CDR1 LGHNA and CDR2 YSLEER. V shed 0 bases and J shed 1 base, with 13 bases lying between them. CDR3 bases: TGCGCCAGCAGCCAAGATGGCGGGCGCGGTTCCTACAATGAGCAGTTCTTC. This gives the protein CASSQDGGRGSYNEQFF.

J is TRBJ1-2 and V is TRBV7-2; D is possibly TRBD1 (5 bases). The CDR3 runs to 12 residues. Trimming shortened V by 4 bases and J by 8 bases, and 11 bases separated the two germline ends. Germline CDR1 is SGHTA and CDR2 is FQGNSA. The CDR3 sequence: CASSSQGWGYTF. The CDR3 nucleotides read TGTGCCAGCAGCTCCCAGGGTTGGGGCTACACCTTC.

The rearrangement links TRBV7-2 to TRBJ1-1; D is undetermined. The CDR3 sequence is 16 residues long. V was pared by 5 bases and J by 0 bases, with 16 bases between. The germline V gene encodes CDR1 SGHTA and CDR2 FQGNSA. CDR3 amino acids: CASSPQRPGLNTEAFF. The CDR3 DNA reads as TGTGCCAGCAGCCCCCAGCGGCCCGGGTTGAACACTGAAGCTTTCTTT.

This rearrangement joins TRBV28 to TRBJ1-1; 8 bases are shared with TRBD1. J lost 2 bases, V lost 4 bases, and 6 bases had no gene match. Germline CDR1 reads MDHEN; CDR2 reads SYDVKM. The CDR3 totals 15 residues. The CDR3 here is CASSSPGGKNTEAFF. The CDR3 DNA sequence: TGTGCCAGCAGTTCTCCAGGGGGCAAAAACACTGAAGCTTTCTTT. Full variable domain (missing parts from reference TRBV28 and TRBJ1-1): DVKVTQSSRYLVKRTGEKVFLECVQDMDHENMFWYRQDPGLGLRLIYFSYDVKMKEKGDIPEGYSVSREKKERFSLILESASTNQTSMYLCASSSPGGKNTEAFFGQGTRLTVV.

There are a few counts of this clone. CDR3 bases: TGTGCCTGGCATCCACTAGGACGGACAGATACGCAGTATTTT. Protein: CAWHPLGRTDTQYF. V gene TRBV30 combines with J gene TRBJ2-3; D might be TRBD2 (5 bases). The germline V gene has CDR1 GTSNPN and CDR2 SVGIG (reference sequence). The CDR3 runs 14 residues. Trimming stripped 5 bases from V and 3 bases from J, with 15 bases between.

This sequence joins TRBV7-9 and TRBJ2-3, with D possibly being TRBD1 (6 bases). Trimming removed 7 bases from V and 0 bases from J, with 14 bases in between. The CDR3 spans 15 residues. Per germline, CDR1 SEHNR and CDR2 FQNEAQ (reference sequence). The CDR3 reads CASKVGGSSTDTQYF. The CDR3 coding sequence is TGTGCCAGCAAAGTAGGGGGTTCTAGCACAGATACGCAGTATTTT. Combining the CDR3 with reference TRBV7-9 and TRBJ2-3 gives the whole variable domain DTGVSQNPRHKITKRGQNVTFRCDPISEHNRLYWYRQTLGQGPEFLTYFQNEAQLEKSRLLSDRFSAERPKGSFSTLEIQRTEQGDSAMYLCASKVGGSSTDTQYFGPGTRLTVL.

This clone was counted a single time. The chain carries TRBV27 and TRBJ2-7; TRBD2 aligns across 12 bases. The V gene end was trimmed by 3 bases and the J gene end by 3 bases; junction bases not matched to a gene: 9. Germline V CDR1 and CDR2: MNHEY, SMNVEV (reference sequence). The CDR3 runs to 17 residues. The CDR3 spells CASSFGLAGGPIYEQYF. The CDR3 coding sequence is TGTGCCAGCAGTTTTGGGCTAGCGGGAGGGCCGATCTACGAGCAGTACTTC.

V and J are TRBV5-1 and TRBJ2-2, with 8 bases matching TRBD1. The V and J ends lost 0 bases and 5 bases, in that order; junction bases with no gene match: 6. Per the germline V gene, CDR1 is SGHRS and CDR2 is YFSETQ. CDR3 length: 16 residues. DNA of the CDR3: TGCGCCAGCAGCTTGGTTGGACAGGGAGAGACCGGGGAGCTGTTTTTT. Its translation: CASSLVGQGETGELFF.